The clone carrying this T cell receptor beta chain has only a few counts. The data are from a study of cytomegalovirus exposure and HLA in healthy donors. A multiplex PCR was run with 60 Vbeta primers and 13 Jbeta primers. Assay: immunoSEQ multiplex PCR; the TCRdb copy retains only in-frame clones and omits some. The sample holds 130,000 to 150,000 clones, almost 80% seen once. This CDR3 is built from 15 residues. Deletions cut 4 bases from V and 5 bases from J, with 15 bases between. The germline CDR1 and CDR2 sequences are SGDLS and YYNGEE. J is TRBJ1-4 and V is TRBV9, with TRBD1 as a possible D gene (5 bases). Sequenced material: PBMCs. The sequence derives from a woman younger than 45 in good health and CMV-seronegative. CDR3 loop: CASSPFQGRNEKLFF. CDR3 DNA sequence: TGTGCCAGCAGCCCTTTTCAGGGCCGGAATGAAAAACTGTTTTTT.